The rows below give T cell receptor beta chains drawn from one sample of a study of CD8 T cells in ankylosing spondylitis. TCRdb independently ran MiXCR on the 5' RACE reads; one entry per CDR3 protein. The sample includes fewer than 750,000 distinct CDR3 sequences, around 17% of them seen just once. The sample comprised blood, either unsorted or a sorted T cell fraction (not recorded which). All receptors come from a male donor with ankylosing spondylitis. Each CDR3 is given with its conserved first and last residue. Each record gives: V gene, J gene, clone size, D gene, CDR3 protein, CDR3 DNA. The D gene is left open where the match is weak. Rows give clone size only sometimes, using once, few, many, or a class for an expanded clone.

>TRBV3-1|TRBJ2-5|.|.
CASNQGGPKTQYF
TGTGCCAGCAATCAGGGCGGCCCGAAGACCCAGTACTTC
>TRBV18|TRBJ2-7|few|TRBD1
CASSPDVDRGRSGSYEQYF
TGTGCCAGCTCACCAGATGTGGACAGGGGGCGCTCGGGATCCTACGAGCAGTACTTC
>TRBV25-1|TRBJ1-1|.|TRBD1
CASSESRTGNTEAFF
TGTGCCAGCAGTGAATCTCGGACAGGGAACACTGAAGCTTTCTTT
>TRBV20-1|TRBJ2-3|.|TRBD2
CSANSGGVDTQYF
TGCAGTGCAAATAGCGGGGGAGTAGATACGCAGTATTTT
>TRBV7-9|TRBJ1-2|.|.
CASSLADGRESTF
TGTGCCAGCAGCTTAGCGGACGGCCGTGAGAGCACCTTC
>TRBV18|TRBJ1-5|few|TRBD1
CASSLGQGTQPQHF
TGTGCCAGCTCCCTCGGACAGGGTACTCAGCCCCAGCATTTT
>TRBV29-1|TRBJ2-6|.|TRBD1
CSVTETGAGANVLTF
TGCAGCGTCACTGAGACAGGGGCTGGGGCCAACGTCCTGACTTTC
>TRBV4-2|TRBJ2-3|few|.
CASSQDDPRLQDTDTQYF
TGTGCCAGCAGCCAAGATGATCCCAGACTACAGGACACAGATACGCAGTATTTT
>TRBV29-1|TRBJ2-1|few|TRBD2
CSGGLAGFNEQFF
TGCAGCGGGGGACTAGCGGGCTTCAATGAGCAGTTCTTC
>TRBV21-1|TRBJ1-2|.|.
CAGSYGYTF
TGTGCCGGGAGCTATGGCTACACCTTC
>TRBV4-1|TRBJ1-1|.|.
CASSQGEVTTEAFF
TGCGCCAGCAGCCAGGGGGAGGTGACCACTGAAGCTTTCTTT
>TRBV12-3/TRBV12-4|TRBJ2-3|.|.
CASRQADTQYF
TGTGCCAGCAGGCAGGCAGATACGCAGTATTTT
>TRBV6-2/TRBV6-3|TRBJ2-1|few|.
CASNSYPRGYEQFF
TGTGCCAGCAACTCCTACCCGAGGGGCTATGAGCAGTTCTTC
>TRBV7-9|TRBJ2-3|.|TRBD2
CASSPAGGRAKDTQYF
TGTGCCAGCAGCCCGGCGGGCGGGAGGGCCAAAGATACGCAGTATTTT
>TRBV6-1|TRBJ2-1|few|.
CASRPPGPSYNEQFF
TGTGCCAGCAGGCCCCCGGGCCCCTCCTACAATGAGCAGTTCTTC
>TRBV29-1|TRBJ2-7|few|.
CSVVLGNSYEQYF
TGCAGCGTAGTATTGGGGAACTCCTACGAGCAGTACTTC
>TRBV6-4|TRBJ2-1|many|TRBD2
CASSLAGSPSEQFF
TGTGCCAGCAGTCTAGCGGGAAGCCCGAGTGAGCAGTTCTTC
>TRBV11-2|TRBJ2-3|many|.
CASSSWSADTQYF
TGTGCCAGCAGCTCCTGGAGCGCAGATACGCAGTATTTT
>TRBV6-4|TRBJ2-1|.|.
CASSDRQVGVQFF
TGTGCCAGCAGCGACCGACAGGTCGGTGTCCAGTTCTTC
>TRBV28|TRBJ2-2|many|.
CASGTSTGELFF
TGTGCCAGTGGGACCTCGACCGGGGAGCTGTTTTTT
>TRBV29-1|TRBJ1-1|many|.
CSVGRMNTEAFF
TGCAGCGTTGGGCGAATGAACACTGAAGCTTTCTTT
>TRBV4-1|TRBJ2-7|few|.
CASSLAHPYEQYF
TGCGCCAGCTCGCTAGCCCACCCCTACGAGCAGTACTTC
>TRBV5-1|TRBJ2-2|few|.
CASSFMELTGELFF
TGCGCCAGCAGCTTCATGGAACTAACCGGGGAGCTGTTTTTT
>TRBV6-1|TRBJ1-5|few|.
CASSVQGYSNQPQHF
TGTGCCAGCAGTGTCCAGGGGTATAGCAATCAGCCCCAGCATTTT
>TRBV19|TRBJ2-1|few|.
CASSIRGNYNEQFF
TGTGCCAGTAGTATTAGAGGAAACTACAATGAGCAGTTCTTC
>TRBV7-6|TRBJ2-3|.|.
CASSLGAVLTDTQYF
TGTGCCAGCAGCCTGGGGGCCGTACTTACAGATACGCAGTATTTT
>TRBV2|TRBJ2-3|.|TRBD2
CASRPRSGSQDTQYF
TGTGCCAGCCGACCTCGGAGCGGGAGTCAAGATACGCAGTATTTT
>TRBV5-1|TRBJ2-1|many|TRBD1
CASSLQLATGTLGNEQFF
TGCGCCAGCAGCTTGCAATTAGCGACAGGGACCTTGGGGAATGAGCAGTTCTTC
>TRBV19|TRBJ1-1|few|TRBD1
CARTGAKNTEAFF
TGTGCCAGAACAGGGGCGAAGAACACTGAAGCTTTCTTT
>TRBV5-1|TRBJ1-2|.|.
CASSDIDTALNYGYTF
TGCGCCAGCAGCGACATAGATACGGCCCTTAACTATGGCTACACCTTC
>TRBV5-1|TRBJ2-7|many|TRBD2
CASSLDGLVYEQYF
TGCGCCAGCAGCTTGGATGGACTAGTCTACGAGCAGTACTTC
>TRBV6-4|TRBJ1-4|few|.
CASRKDRVNEKLFF
TGTGCCAGCAGAAAGGACAGAGTTAATGAAAAACTGTTTTTT
>TRBV6-5|TRBJ2-2|few|.
CASSYSGYSSNTGELFF
TGTGCCAGCAGTTACTCAGGGTACAGTTCGAACACCGGGGAGCTGTTTTTT
>TRBV4-3|TRBJ2-1|many|.
CASSQARTASYNEQFF
TGCGCCAGCAGCCAAGCACGGACAGCCTCCTACAATGAGCAGTTCTTC
>TRBV12-3/TRBV12-4|TRBJ2-1|many|TRBD2
CASRGTSRSEQFF
TGTGCCAGCAGAGGGACTAGCCGGAGTGAGCAGTTCTTC
>TRBV5-1|TRBJ1-3|.|.
CASSLNVPSGNTIYF
TGCGCCAGCAGCTTGAATGTTCCCTCTGGAAACACCATATATTTT
>TRBV15|TRBJ1-5|.|.
CAIGPNQPQHF
TGTGCCATCGGACCCAATCAGCCCCAGCATTTT
>TRBV5-1|TRBJ2-7|few|TRBD1
CASSFSTGGSSDEQYF
TGCGCCAGCAGCTTCTCAACAGGGGGCTCTTCCGACGAGCAGTACTTC
>TRBV7-3|TRBJ2-1|.|TRBD1
CASSLRTGGYNEQFF
TGTGCCAGCAGCTTACGGACAGGGGGATACAATGAGCAGTTCTTC
>TRBV4-3|TRBJ2-7|.|TRBD2
CASSRTAGDSYEQYF
TGCGCCAGCAGCCGTACGGCGGGGGACTCCTACGAGCAGTACTTC
>TRBV9|TRBJ2-1|few|TRBD1
CASSVGTGGQQFF
TGTGCCAGCAGCGTAGGGACAGGGGGGCAGCAGTTCTTC
>TRBV20-1|TRBJ2-3|few|TRBD2
CSARTSGRGTDTQYF
TGCAGTGCTAGGACTAGCGGGAGAGGCACAGATACGCAGTATTTT
>TRBV4-2|TRBJ1-2|.|.
CASSQEKEAGYGYTF
TGTGCCAGCAGCCAAGAGAAGGAAGCTGGCTATGGCTACACCTTC
>TRBV7-3|TRBJ1-1|.|.
CASSLAGGSVTEAFF
TGTGCCAGCAGCCTCGCGGGGGGCTCGGTTACTGAAGCTTTCTTT
>TRBV12-3/TRBV12-4|TRBJ2-4|many|.
CASTDGLAKNIQYF
TGTGCCAGCACAGACGGGCTTGCCAAAAACATTCAGTACTTC
>TRBV10-1|TRBJ2-2|few|.
CASSDVWEAGELFF
TGCGCCAGCAGTGACGTTTGGGAGGCCGGGGAGCTGTTTTTT
>TRBV25-1|TRBJ2-1|few|.
CASSEYSITEQFF
TGTGCCAGCAGTGAATATAGTATAACAGAGCAGTTCTTC
>TRBV20-1|TRBJ2-3|few|.
CSARVGLADTQYF
TGCAGTGCTAGAGTTGGCCTAGCAGATACGCAGTATTTT
>TRBV5-1|TRBJ2-2|few|.
CASRPPGQRNTGELFF
TGCGCCAGCAGACCCCCGGGGCAGCGGAACACCGGGGAGCTGTTTTTT
>TRBV7-8|TRBJ2-7|many|TRBD2
CASSLKSGESEQYF
TGTGCCAGCAGCTTAAAAAGCGGGGAAAGCGAGCAGTACTTC
>TRBV29-1|TRBJ2-7|many|.
CSVREPYEQYF
TGCAGCGTGAGAGAGCCCTACGAGCAGTACTTC
>TRBV12-3/TRBV12-4|TRBJ2-7|.|.
CACSLALDIEQYF
TGTGCCTGCAGTTTAGCGCTTGACATCGAGCAGTACTTC
>TRBV12-3/TRBV12-4|TRBJ1-4|few|.
CASSLRLPGEKLFF
TGTGCCAGCAGTTTACGACTGCCAGGGGAAAAACTGTTTTTT
>TRBV4-1|TRBJ2-5|many|.
CASSQDRTRGQETQYF
TGCGCCAGCAGCCAAGATAGGACCAGGGGCCAAGAGACCCAGTACTTC
>TRBV6-5|TRBJ2-3|.|.
CASSYSEYGASTDTQYF
TGTGCCAGCAGTTACTCGGAGTACGGAGCTAGCACAGATACGCAGTATTTT
>TRBV12-3/TRBV12-4|TRBJ1-5|.|.
CASSPGGDQHF
TGTGCCAGCAGTCCCGGGGGGGACCAGCATTTT
>TRBV30|TRBJ2-3|few|.
CAWSKGTSTDTQYF
TGTGCCTGGAGTAAGGGGACGAGCACAGATACGCAGTATTTT
>TRBV6-4|TRBJ2-2|many|.
CASSDRGTGELFF
TGTGCCAGCAGTGACAGGGGCACCGGGGAGCTGTTTTTT
>TRBV12-3/TRBV12-4|TRBJ2-2|.|TRBD2
CASNGGGPNTGELFF
TGTGCCAGCAATGGGGGAGGGCCAAACACCGGGGAGCTGTTTTTT